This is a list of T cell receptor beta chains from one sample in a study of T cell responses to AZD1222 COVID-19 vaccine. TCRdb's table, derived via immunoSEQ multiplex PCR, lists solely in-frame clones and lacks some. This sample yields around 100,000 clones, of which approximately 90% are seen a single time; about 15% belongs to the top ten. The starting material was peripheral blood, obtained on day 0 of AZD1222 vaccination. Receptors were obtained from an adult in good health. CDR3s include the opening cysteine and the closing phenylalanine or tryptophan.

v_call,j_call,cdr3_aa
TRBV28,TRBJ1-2,CAGQGGYGYTF
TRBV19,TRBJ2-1,CASSLGRGTYNEQFF
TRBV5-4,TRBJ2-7,CASSLQGDRWYEQYF
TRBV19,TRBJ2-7,CASSPRPSGSSYEQYF
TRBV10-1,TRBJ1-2,CASSPDLNYGYTF
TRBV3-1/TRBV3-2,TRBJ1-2,CASSQVWDTLHGYTF
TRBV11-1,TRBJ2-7,CASSLQRDLQQYF
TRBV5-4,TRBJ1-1,CASSLWGVNTEAFF
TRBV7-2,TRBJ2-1,CASSLKAGGLSYNEQFF
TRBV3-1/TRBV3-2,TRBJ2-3,CASSQGDTPGTQYF
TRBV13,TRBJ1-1,CASSLVQGSTEAFF
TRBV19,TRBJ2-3,CASSTDRVDTQYF
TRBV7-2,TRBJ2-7,CASSLDFGGSSYEQYF
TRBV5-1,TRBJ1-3,CASSPDSQSSGNTIYF
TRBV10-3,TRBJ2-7,CAISDSGREQYF
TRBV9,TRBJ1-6,CASSEENSPLHF
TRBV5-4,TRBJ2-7,CASSQKTSGSSYEQYF
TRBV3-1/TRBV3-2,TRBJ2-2,CASSQPTGELFF
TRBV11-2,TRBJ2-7,CASRRPGQTYEQYF
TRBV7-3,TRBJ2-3,CASSSSGQGANTQYF
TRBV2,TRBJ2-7,CASSEQGVTYEQYF
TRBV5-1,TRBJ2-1,CASSWGPSTEEQFF
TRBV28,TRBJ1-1,CASSLGRGNTEAFF
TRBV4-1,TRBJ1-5,CASSQGNQPQHF
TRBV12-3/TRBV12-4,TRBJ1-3,CASSLGEENTIYF
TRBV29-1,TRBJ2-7,CSVEVPGQGDYEQYF
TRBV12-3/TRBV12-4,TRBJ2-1,CASSRQNEQFF
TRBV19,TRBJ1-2,CASSLREVGTNYGYTF
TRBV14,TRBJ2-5,CASSQYGGHQETQYF
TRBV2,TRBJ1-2,CASNSPGQGFYGYTF
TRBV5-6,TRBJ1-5,CASSWGQGDQPQHF
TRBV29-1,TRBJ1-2,CSVEVPAGSYGYTF
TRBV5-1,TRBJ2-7,CASQEASGSYEQYF
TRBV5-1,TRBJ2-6,CASREGGVSGANVLTF
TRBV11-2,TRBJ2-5,CASSQSPRGGRETQYF
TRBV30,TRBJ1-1,CAWTLLTGRNTEAFF
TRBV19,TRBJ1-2,CASTTQGGLYYGYTF
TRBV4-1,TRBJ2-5,CASSRTGREETQYF
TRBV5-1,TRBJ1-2,CASSLGQGQRGYTF
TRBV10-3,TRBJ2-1,CAISEGTENNEQFF
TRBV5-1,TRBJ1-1,CASSLTDTEAFF
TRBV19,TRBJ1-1,CASSIEDSTEAFF
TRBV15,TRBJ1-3,CATSRRFSGNTIYF
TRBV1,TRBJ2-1,CTTPAGSSYNEQFF
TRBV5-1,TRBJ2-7,CASSSGSLGTVDSTYEQYF
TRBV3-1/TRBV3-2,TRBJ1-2,CASSQTTGWNYGYTF
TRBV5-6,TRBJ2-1,CASSLRTWTNEQFF
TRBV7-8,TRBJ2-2,CASSLGTEAGELFF
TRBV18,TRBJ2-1,CASSPQGSSGNEQFF
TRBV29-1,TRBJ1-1,CSVKTQGFNTEAFF